The 8 T cell receptor beta chains given below trace back to one sample, sequenced in a study of blood T cell repertoires in COVID-19. Sequenced by immunoSEQ multiplex PCR; TCRdb stores in-frame clones only, minus some. The profile shows under 50,000 clones, 90% of them singletons. The sequencing sample was made of peripheral blood. These receptors were obtained from a man between 65 and 85 years old with active COVID-19.

V gene TRBV7-2 combines with J gene TRBJ2-7; 9 positions agree with TRBD2. Germline CDR1 and CDR2: SGHTA and FQGNSA. The CDR3 sequence is 15 residues long. With V trimmed by 0 bases and J by 9 bases, 9 bases remained unmatched. Here the CDR3 DNA reads TGTGCCAGCAGCTTAGCGCTAGCGGGGAGGAGTGTGCAGTACTTC. Translation gives CASSLALAGRSVQYF.

The chain uses TRBV29-1 and TRBJ1-2; D is possibly TRBD1 (6 bases). Germline V lookup: CDR1 SQVTM, CDR2 ANQGSEA. The CDR3 totals 14 residues. Between the trimmed V and J ends, which lost 7 bases and 8 bases, there was a span of 23 bases. CDR3 DNA: TGCAGCGCCCAGTGGACAGTCCTGGAACGGGGCTACACCTTC. Its translation: CSAQWTVLERGYTF.

The chain couples TRBV4-1 to TRBJ1-3; perhaps TRBD1 as D (6 bases). The V gene lost 3 bases and the J gene lost 3 bases, with 15 bases spanning the gap. The CDR3 extends over 16 amino acids. Germline CDR1 and CDR2: MGHRA and YSYEKL. CDR3 sequence (DNA): TGCGCCAGCAGCCAGGGTCCCACAGGGAGTGGAAACACCATATATTTT. It translates to CASSQGPTGSGNTIYF.

The V call is TRBV13, the J call TRBJ2-7; 7 nucleotides match TRBD2. CDR1 is PRHDT and CDR2 is FYEKMQ in the germline V gene (reference sequence). The CDR3 extends over 14 amino acids. J lost 4 bases, V lost 3 bases, and 6 bases had no gene match. For the CDR3, the DNA is TGTGCCAGCAGCTTGGGAGGGATAAGGTACGAGCAGTACTTC. Translating gives CASSLGGIRYEQYF.

This sequence joins TRBV11-2 and TRBJ2-5; 13 nucleotides align to TRBD2. Trimming cost V 6 bases and J 4 bases; bases outside gene matches: 8. CDR3 length: 16 residues. CDR1 is SGHAT and CDR2 is FQNNGV in the germline V gene. CDR3 coding DNA: TGTGCCAGCAGTCGCGGACTAGCGGGGGTGGGAGAGACCCAGTACTTC. Translated, it gives CASSRGLAGVGETQYF.

This clone was counted once. The chain employs TRBV6-5 and TRBJ2-2, with D perhaps matching TRBD2 (6 bases). Deletions cut 6 bases from V and 4 bases from J, with 12 bases between. Per the germline V gene, CDR1 is MNHEY and CDR2 is SVGAGI. The CDR3 contains 14 residues. CDR3 nucleotides: TGTGCCAGCAGAAGTGGGGGGTTCACCGGGGAGCTGTTTTTT. As protein: CASRSGGFTGELFF.

The V call is TRBV19, the J call TRBJ1-1, with TRBD1 matching 9 bases. Germline CDR1 LNHDA, CDR2 SQIVND (reference sequence). CDR3 length: 16 residues. The V segment lost 4 bases and the J segment 1 base; nucleotides outside the gene matches: 7. The CDR3 region is CASSTKRGQGNTEAFF. In nucleotides, the CDR3 is TGTGCCAGTAGTACAAAAAGGGGACAGGGGAACACTGAAGCTTTCTTT.

The chain joins TRBV3-1 (or the pseudogene TRBV3-2) to TRBJ2-7, with D unclear. The CDR3 is 12 residues long. Germline assignment: CDR1 LGHDT and CDR2 YNNKEL (reference sequence). Deletions cut 0 bases from V and 7 bases from J, with 7 bases between. The CDR3 nucleotides read TGTGCCAGCAGCCAAGATGCCGGGGAGCAGTACTTC. Encoded protein: CASSQDAGEQYF.